This T cell receptor (beta chain) was captured in a study of memory CD8 T cells in hepatitis C reinfection. Comment on this clone: One end of the junction varies from germline; a read error may be responsible.

TCRdb's table, derived via immunoSEQ multiplex PCR, lists solely in-frame clones and lacks some. The data show 35,000 to 50,000 clones, approximately 87% seen once. Documented time point: peak reinfection, 3 to 8 weeks after reinfection detection. TCR sequencing was done directly ex vivo on sorted cells, without expansion in vitro. From germline, CDR1 is LNHDA and CDR2 SQIVND (reference sequence). The CDR3 sequence is 13 residues long. This TCR was recovered from a man younger than 35 with hepatitis C virus infection. The chain has TRBV19 and TRBJ2-1; TRBD1 is a possible D gene (6 bases). Sequenced input: naive CD8+ T cells sorted from blood. The chain's CDR3 is CASSATGYSEQFF. In DNA, the CDR3 is TGTGCCAGTAGTGCGACAGGTTACAGTGAGCAGTTCTTC.